This T cell receptor beta chain was obtained from a study of T cells in Graves' hyperthyroidism and ophthalmopathy. With 4 bases removed from V and 4 bases from J, the gap between germline ends came to 13 bases. This CDR3 comprises 14 residues. Germline values: CDR1 ENHRY, CDR2 SYGVKD. There are many counts of this clonotype. Regions amplified from RNA transcripts were the TCR beta CDR3 regions. First-round RT-PCR targeting the TCR CDR3 was performed with the HTBI primer set. Using its own MiXCR run on the multiplex PCR reads, TCRdb lists one record per CDR3 protein. The profile shows about 520,000 distinct CDR3 sequences, about 24% of them singletons. Pregnant or lactating patients were excluded, as were those with uncontrolled infection or other autoimmune disease.

The material sequenced was blood. The sequence derives from a woman in her twenties or thirties with Graves' ophthalmopathy. The genes are TRBV10-3 and TRBJ1-1; perhaps TRBD1 as D (6 bases). The CDR3 sequence: CAISGADRFTEAFF. CDR3 coding DNA: TGTGCCATCAGTGGGGCCGACAGGTTCACTGAAGCTTTCTTT.